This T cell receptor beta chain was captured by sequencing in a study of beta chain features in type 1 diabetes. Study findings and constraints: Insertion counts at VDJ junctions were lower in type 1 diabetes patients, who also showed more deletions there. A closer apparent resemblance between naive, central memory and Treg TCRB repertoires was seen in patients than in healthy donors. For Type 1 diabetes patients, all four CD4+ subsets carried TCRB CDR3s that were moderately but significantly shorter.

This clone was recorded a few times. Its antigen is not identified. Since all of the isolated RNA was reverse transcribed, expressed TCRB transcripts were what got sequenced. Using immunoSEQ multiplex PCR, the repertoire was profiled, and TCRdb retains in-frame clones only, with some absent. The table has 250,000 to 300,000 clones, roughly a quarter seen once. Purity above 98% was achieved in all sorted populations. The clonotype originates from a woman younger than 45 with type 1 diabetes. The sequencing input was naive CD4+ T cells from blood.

This CDR3 reads CACRPSGTNTGELFF. The CDR3 DNA reads as TGTGCCTGCCGACCCAGCGGGACGAACACCGGGGAGCTGTTTTTT. The chain is built from TRBV30 and TRBJ2-2, with TRBD2 matching 7 bases. V shed 6 bases, J shed 0 bases, and the junction held 7 bases outside the gene matches. CDR1 is GTSNPN, CDR2 SVGIG, per germline (reference sequence). This CDR3 has 15 amino acids.